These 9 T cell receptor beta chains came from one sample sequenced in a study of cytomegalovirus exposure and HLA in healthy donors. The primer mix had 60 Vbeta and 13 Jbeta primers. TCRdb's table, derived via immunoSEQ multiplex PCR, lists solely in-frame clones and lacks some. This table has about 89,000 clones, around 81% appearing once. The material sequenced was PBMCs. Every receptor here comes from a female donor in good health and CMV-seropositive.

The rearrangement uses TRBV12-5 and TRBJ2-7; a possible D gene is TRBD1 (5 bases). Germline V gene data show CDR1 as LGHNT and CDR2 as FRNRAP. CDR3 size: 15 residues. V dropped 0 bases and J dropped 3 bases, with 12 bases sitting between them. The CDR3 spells CASGLVAGALYEQYF. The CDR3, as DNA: TGTGCTAGTGGTTTGGTCGCTGGGGCTCTCTACGAGCAGTACTTC.

For the CDR3, the DNA is TGCGCCAGCAGCTTGGTGGGGGAGGGCTACGAGCAGTACTTC. Translated, it gives CASSLVGEGYEQYF. This chain uses TRBV5-1 with TRBJ2-7; 7 nucleotides line up with TRBD2. Germline CDR1 and CDR2: SGHRS and YFSETQ. The CDR3 contains 14 residues. V was clipped by 0 bases and J by 3 bases; unmatched bases: 3.

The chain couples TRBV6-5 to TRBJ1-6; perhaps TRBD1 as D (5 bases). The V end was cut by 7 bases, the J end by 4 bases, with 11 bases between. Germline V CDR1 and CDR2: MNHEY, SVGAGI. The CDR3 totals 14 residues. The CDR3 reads CASTTGGYNSPLHF. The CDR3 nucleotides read TGTGCCAGCACTACGGGGGGATATAATTCACCCCTCCACTTT.

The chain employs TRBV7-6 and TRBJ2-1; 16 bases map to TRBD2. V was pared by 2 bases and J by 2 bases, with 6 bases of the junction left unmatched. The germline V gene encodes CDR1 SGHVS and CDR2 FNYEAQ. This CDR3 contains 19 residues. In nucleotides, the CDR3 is TGTGCCAGCAGCTTACCCCCCGGGACTAGCGGGAGGGCCTACAATGAGCAGTTCTTC. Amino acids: CASSLPPGTSGRAYNEQFF.

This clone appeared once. CDR3 amino acids: CASTQGRYGYTF. The DNA for the CDR3 is TGTGCCAGCACCCAGGGTCGCTATGGCTACACCTTC. The chain carries TRBV2 and TRBJ1-2; the D gene is possibly TRBD1 (5 bases). V was clipped by 7 bases and J by 4 bases, with 10 bases between them. The CDR3 spans 12 residues. The germline CDR1 and CDR2 sequences are SNHLY and FYNNEI. The whole variable domain, remainder taken from reference TRBV2 and TRBJ1-2, is EPEVTQTPSHQVTQMGQEVILRCVPISNHLYFYWYRQILGQKVEFLVSFYNNEISEKSEIFDDQFSVERPDGSNFTLKIRSTKLEDSAMYFCASTQGRYGYTFGSGTRLTVV.

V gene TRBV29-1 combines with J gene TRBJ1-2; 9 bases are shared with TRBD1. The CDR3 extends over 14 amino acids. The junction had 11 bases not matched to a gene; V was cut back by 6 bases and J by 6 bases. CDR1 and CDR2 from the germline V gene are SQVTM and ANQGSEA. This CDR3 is CSVSNRGLEDGYTF. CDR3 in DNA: TGCAGCGTCTCCAACAGGGGGCTCGAGGATGGCTACACCTTC.

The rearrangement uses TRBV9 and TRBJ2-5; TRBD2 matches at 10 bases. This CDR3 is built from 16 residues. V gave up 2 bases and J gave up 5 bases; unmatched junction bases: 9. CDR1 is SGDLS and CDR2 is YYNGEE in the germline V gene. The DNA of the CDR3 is TGTGCCAGCAGCGTCAAAGCGGGAGGGGTGTGGGAGACCCAGTACTTC. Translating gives CASSVKAGGVWETQYF.

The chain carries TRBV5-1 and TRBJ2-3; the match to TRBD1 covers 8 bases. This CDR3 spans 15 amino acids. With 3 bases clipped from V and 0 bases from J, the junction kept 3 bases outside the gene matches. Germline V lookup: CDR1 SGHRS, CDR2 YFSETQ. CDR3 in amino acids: CASSSRTGSTDTQYF. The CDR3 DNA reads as TGCGCCAGCAGCTCACGGACAGGGAGCACAGATACGCAGTATTTT.

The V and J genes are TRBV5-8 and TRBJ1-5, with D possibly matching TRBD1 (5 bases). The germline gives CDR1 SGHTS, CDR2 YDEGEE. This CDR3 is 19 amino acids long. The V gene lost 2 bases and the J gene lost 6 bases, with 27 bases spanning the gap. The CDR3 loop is CASSFDLAGAWRVGQPQHF. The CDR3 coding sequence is TGTGCCAGCAGCTTTGACCTGGCTGGGGCGTGGCGTGTCGGTCAGCCCCAGCATTTT.